This paragraph covers one T cell receptor beta chain sequence. This record belongs to a study of long-term antiretroviral therapy in people with HIV. They ran version v3.0 of the immunoSEQ assay at survey level. Libraries were prepared by immunoSEQ multiplex PCR; TCRdb keeps only in-frame clonotypes and omits some of them. Here the sample spans over 15,000 clones, over 75% being singletons. Specimen: unsorted PBMCs, collected 0.3 years after starting antiretroviral therapy. This clonotype originated in a man aged 55 to 70 with HIV.

This CDR3 reads CATSRETGLTYEQYF. CDR3 in DNA: TGTGCCACCAGCAGAGAGACGGGACTAACCTACGAGCAGTACTTC. This chain connects TRBV15 to TRBJ2-7; TRBD2 aligns across 7 bases. V shed 0 bases and J 2 bases; nucleotides not matched to a gene: 4. This CDR3 is built from 15 residues. From germline, CDR1 is LNHNV and CDR2 YYDKDF (reference sequence).